This T cell receptor beta chain emerged from a study of identical twins. Study outcomes and limitations: Memory repertoires showed no such pattern, whereas abundant cord blood beta clonotypes carried fewer insertions.

Germline V gives CDR1 LNHDA, CDR2 SQIVND (reference sequence). V gave up 3 bases and J gave up 3 bases, with 9 bases separating them. The CDR3 extends over 13 amino acids. Many counts were recorded for this clonotype. The antigen is unknown. TCRdb re-analysed the 5' RACE reads in MiXCR, keeping a single row per CDR3 protein. The sample shows 250,000 to 350,000 distinct CDR3 sequences, 8% to 9% of them seen only once. This sample was also put to use in a study of yellow fever vaccine responses in identical twins.

What was sequenced was memory (CD45RO+) T cells sorted from blood. J is TRBJ2-7 and V is TRBV19; no reliable D call. The source of this sequence is a woman aged 18-35 years in good health. The chain's CDR3 is CASSILDGYEQYF. Here the CDR3 DNA reads TGTGCCAGTAGTATTCTTGACGGCTACGAGCAGTACTTC.